This entry is about one TCR beta chain. This specimen comes from a study of cytomegalovirus exposure and HLA in healthy donors. Whole-study context: Earlier, 117 million unique TCR beta sequences were recovered from 170 million or so T cells by an analysis.

With 0 bases clipped from V and 6 bases from J, the junction kept 5 bases outside the gene matches. Germline V CDR1 and CDR2: SGHRS, YFSETQ. The CDR3 extends over 15 amino acids. A multiplex PCR was run with 60 Vbeta primers and 13 Jbeta primers. Using immunoSEQ multiplex PCR, the repertoire was profiled, and TCRdb retains in-frame clones only, with some absent. Among roughly 120,000 clones listed, 75% to 85% were seen once. This TCR was sampled from a male donor in good health and CMV-seronegative. The genes are TRBV5-1 and TRBJ1-1; 10 bases map to TRBD1. The specimen was PBMCs. The CDR3 loop reads CASSLAGTGVAEAFF. CDR3 nucleotides: TGCGCCAGCAGCTTGGCTGGGACAGGGGTAGCTGAAGCTTTCTTT. Looking up the rest from reference TRBV5-1 and TRBJ1-1 gives the full variable domain: KAGVTQTPRYLIKTRGQQVTLSCSPISGHRSVSWYQQTPGQGLQFLFEYFSETQRNKGNFPGRFSGRQFSNSRSEMNVSTLELGDSALYLCASSLAGTGVAEAFFGQGTRLTVV.